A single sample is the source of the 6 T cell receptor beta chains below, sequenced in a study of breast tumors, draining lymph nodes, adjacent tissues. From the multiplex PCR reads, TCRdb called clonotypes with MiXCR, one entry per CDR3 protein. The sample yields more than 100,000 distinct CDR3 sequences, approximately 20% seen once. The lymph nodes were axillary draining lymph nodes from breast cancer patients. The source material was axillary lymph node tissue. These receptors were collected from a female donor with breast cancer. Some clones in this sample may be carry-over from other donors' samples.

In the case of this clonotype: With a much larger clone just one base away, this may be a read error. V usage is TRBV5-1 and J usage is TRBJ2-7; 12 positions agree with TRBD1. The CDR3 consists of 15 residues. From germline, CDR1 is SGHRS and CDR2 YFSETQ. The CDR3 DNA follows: TGCGCCAGCAGCACTCCGGGACAGGGGGCGAGCGAGCAGAACTTC. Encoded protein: CASSTPGQGASEQNF.

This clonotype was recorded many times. CDR3 coding DNA: TGTGCCAGCAGGCTGAACGGACAGTGGGGGGGAGGCTACACCTTC. Amino acids: CASRLNGQWGGGYTF. The rearrangement joins TRBV28 to TRBJ1-2, with D maybe TRBD1 (6 bases). Germline V CDR1 and CDR2: MDHEN, SYDVKM. The CDR3 covers 15 residues. Trimming left V 6 bases short and J 8 bases short, with 22 bases between.

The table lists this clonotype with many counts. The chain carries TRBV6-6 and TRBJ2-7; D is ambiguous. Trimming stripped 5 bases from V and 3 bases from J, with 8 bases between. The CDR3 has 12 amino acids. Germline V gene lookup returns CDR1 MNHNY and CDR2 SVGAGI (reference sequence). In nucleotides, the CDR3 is TGTGCCAGCAGTAAGGATTTCTACGAGCAGTACTTC. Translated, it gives CASSKDFYEQYF.

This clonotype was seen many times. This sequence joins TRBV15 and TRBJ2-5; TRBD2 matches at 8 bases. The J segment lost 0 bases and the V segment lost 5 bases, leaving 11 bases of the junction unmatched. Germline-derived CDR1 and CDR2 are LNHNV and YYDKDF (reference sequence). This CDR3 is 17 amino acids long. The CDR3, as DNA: TGTGCCACCAGCCTGAGCACTAGCGGAGCCTACCAAGAGACCCAGTACTTC. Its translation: CATSLSTSGAYQETQYF.

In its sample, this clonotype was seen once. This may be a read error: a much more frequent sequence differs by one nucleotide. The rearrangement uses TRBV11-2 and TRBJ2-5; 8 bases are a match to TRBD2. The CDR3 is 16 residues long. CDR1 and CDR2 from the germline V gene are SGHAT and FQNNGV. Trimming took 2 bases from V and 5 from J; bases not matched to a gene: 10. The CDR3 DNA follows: TGTGCCAGCAGCTTACGGGGTAACGGGAGGGCCGAGACCCAGTACTTC. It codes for CASSLRGNGRAETQYF.

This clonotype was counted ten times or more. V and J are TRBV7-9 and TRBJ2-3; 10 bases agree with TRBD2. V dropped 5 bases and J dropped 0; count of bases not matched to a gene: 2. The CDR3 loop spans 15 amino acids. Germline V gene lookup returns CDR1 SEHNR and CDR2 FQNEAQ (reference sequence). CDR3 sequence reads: CASSPSGSSTDTQYF. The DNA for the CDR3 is TGTGCCAGCAGCCCTAGCGGGAGTAGCACAGATACGCAGTATTTT.